Listed here is a single TCR beta chain. The antigen it recognizes is unknown. No clone much larger than this one lies a single base away; base qualities are absent. The cohort comprised 550 to 700 healthy bone marrow donors. At the time of sampling, all cohort members were nominally healthy, though unrecorded immune exposures were likely present. The donor tested CMV seropositive, placing the donor among the 290 or so seropositive members of the cohort. Each donor provided a peripheral blood sample, and peripheral blood mononuclear cells were used for TCR beta sequencing. Genomic DNA was extracted from the blood cell samples with the Qiagen DNeasy Blood Extraction Kit. This record comes from a study of cytomegalovirus exposure and HLA in healthy donors (dated by TCRdb to 2016 to 2017). Background on the whole study: In an earlier analysis of around 540 of the donors, roughly 300 Gb of sequence data and roughly 100 million unique TCR beta sequences from roughly 190 million T cells were reported. On average, around 240,000 unique TCR beta nucleotide sequences were sequenced per donor among 398 genotyped donors of the cohort, with roughly 18% of those sequences being non-productive. Along with the approximately 670-subject first cohort, a separate validation cohort of over 90 different subjects was used. About 280 gigabases of sequencing data and approximately 91 million unique TCR sequences made up an early release that covered 640 HLA-typed donors. The T cell repertoires of 670 or so subjects were profiled by immunosequencing and related to cytomegalovirus serostatus. HLA typing covered class I and class II loci at four-digit resolution. Donor age, sex, ethnicity and CMV serostatus were compiled together with the repertoire data. Of the 300 to 500 genotyped donors, 75% to 85% were placed in the genetic ancestry cluster associated with self-reported Caucasian donors. To decide whether each TCR beta V gene segment behaved as functional or pseudogenic, an earlier analysis of some 600 of the donors relied on high-throughput TCR beta sequencing. Every discovery cohort repertoire had been produced on one sequencing platform. To study patterns of TCR occurrence, a later analysis re-analyzed previously published TCR beta repertoires from hundreds of donors and added high-resolution HLA genotyping. The aim of the study was to test whether cataloging public T cell receptors could identify signatures of past pathogen exposure. To predict cytomegalovirus infection status, the study combined high-throughput TCR immunosequencing, statistical association of individual TCRs with disease status, and machine learning. Several DR-DQ haplotypes were treated as single units for association and clustering because of strong linkage in the cohort. In a later genetic analysis, genome-wide SNP genotypes for about 65% of the roughly 670 donors were used, and that subset was treated as a discovery cohort. In the later analysis, no new phenotypic data were used to find candidate immune exposures; instead, reliance was placed on TCR beta sequences and their occurrence across donors. The number of typed donors differed by locus: about 620-640 for A, B, C, DRB1 and DQB1; 500 to 550 for DQA1; over 600 for DPA1; and some 430 for DPB1. Overall results and qualifications from the work: A group of highly shared sequence variants was considered likely to be a technical artifact of the sequencing pipeline. Some IMGT-functional V segments, including TRBV6-2 and TRBV6-3, could not be distinguished by the 87-base-pair reads and were therefore excluded. Because HLA typing was missing for some donors at each locus, association tests included only the typed subset. Across donors, most TCR sequences were observed very rarely, whereas some public TCRs were present in many individuals. The study gave a list of about 150 TCR beta chains associated with cytomegalovirus. Compared with the approximately 700-donor mean, donors in an Asian-associated ancestry cluster had fewer N-insertions in productive TCRs, according to a later genetic analysis. Linkage disequilibrium might explain the correlated functional status among segregating V segments, but an unknown experimental factor could not be ruled out. According to the authors, the approach could potentially be generalized to other disease states and immunological phenotypes. In a later analysis, HLA-associated TCR beta chains showed more clonal expansion and lower generation probabilities than non-associated chains that were equally common. In a later analysis, TCR association rates were found to vary across HLA loci, with the most associated TCRs seen for DRB1 alleles and the fewest for HLA-C alleles. At a false discovery rate of 0.05, a later analysis linked 16,951 TCR beta sequences to specific HLA alleles. An association between a missense DCLRE1C variant and V-gene and J-gene trimming of TCR beta chains was found in a later genetic analysis and replicated in an independent cohort. In an earlier analysis of more than 450 of the donors, most TCR beta V segments were observed in productive rearrangements about 87% or about 30% of the time, broadly matching IMGT annotations. The only immune exposure information available for the cohort was CMV serostatus. A few of the identified cytomegalovirus-associated TCR beta chains were confirmed in vitro to be specific for cytomegalovirus antigens. Presence/absence analyses assumed roughly uniform sequencing depth across donors, an assumption that may not hold. Strong co-occurrence of HLA alleles, especially DR and DQ, made assigning TCR associations to individual alleles difficult. According to a later analysis, parvovirus B19, influenza, CMV and Epstein-Barr virus appeared linked to several top co-occurrence clusters. A further reported finding was that TCR beta sequences accurately predicted the HLA-A and HLA-B alleles for most subjects in the first cohort. The earlier analysis of 450 to 700 of the donors excluded approximately 15 rarely observed V segments, including chromosome 9 orphons, because counts were too low. A later analysis found that most CMV-associated TCR beta chains appeared HLA-restricted, with HLA associations seemingly driven largely by CMV exposure. Only TCR beta chains were sequenced in this cohort, and the absence of alpha or paired-chain data limited detectable features. The classifier was reported to diagnose cytomegalovirus status with high specificity and sensitivity in both the original cohort and the validation cohort.

Receptors were amplified or captured by the immunoSEQ multiplex PCR assay. For the multiplex PCR, a mixture combining 60 forward primers for TCR Vbeta segments and 13 reverse primers for TCR Jbeta segments was used. The CDR3 region of rearranged TCR beta genes was amplified from genomic DNA with a multiplex PCR assay. The amplified TCR beta libraries were sequenced on the Illumina HiSeq System as 87-base-pair reads. As for the authors' bioinformatics: A later analysis counted around 72 million unique TCR beta chains across the 600 to 850 repertoires, and around 9.9 million of these chains were shared by at least two donors. Raw reads were error-corrected and collapsed into unique sequences with a nearest-neighbor algorithm that merged closely related sequences to remove PCR and sequencing errors. V, D and J gene segments were assigned by aligning CDR3 sequences to IMGT reference sequences. For a sequence to be retained, a match of at least six nucleotides was required to both a V gene segment and a J gene segment. Rearrangements were classified as productive when the CDR3 lacked stop codons and remained in frame with V and J, and all other rearrangements were classified as non-productive. CDR3 was defined by IMGT convention, running from the second conserved V-encoded cysteine to the conserved J-encoded phenylalanine. Sequences without an unambiguous match to a single V gene segment were excluded from the earlier analysis of almost 600 of the donors. An earlier analysis of several hundred of the donors called V segments functional above 56.7% productive rearrangements and segregating when the between-donor standard deviation exceeded 5%. A statistical classification framework was developed to diagnose cytomegalovirus status using the catalog of TCR beta chain sequences. In a later analysis, V and J genes were assigned by comparing TCR nucleotide sequences against IMGT/GENE-DB human TR gene sequences. Using the TCRdist pipeline, a later analysis assigned CDR3 sequences along with most-parsimonious VDJ recombination scenarios. In a later analysis, each TCR beta chain was defined by its CDR3 amino acid sequence together with its V-gene family, and reads without a unique V-gene family were excluded. In a later analysis, around 650 highly shared, low-generation-probability nucleotide sequences were removed to address suspected cross-contamination and a sequencing artifact. A later analysis calculated a clonal expansion index for each public chain from normalized within-repertoire ranks of inferred template counts. In a later analysis, generation probabilities were computed with a VDJ recombination model fitted to out-of-frame rearrangements, and the resulting probabilities were checked against IGoR. Hypergeometric tests were used in a later analysis to score TCR-TCR, TCR-HLA and TCR-CMV co-occurrence, with a repertoire-size bias correction applied to the TCR pairs. In a later analysis, false discovery rates were estimated by permuting HLA or CMV assignments 20 times. A later analysis grouped co-occurring TCRs with DBSCAN, adding TCRdist sequence similarity when clustering within HLA-allele-positive subsets. For co-occurrence clustering, repertoires with fewer than 30,000 or more than 120,000 public chains were excluded, along with about five repertoires with anomalous nucleotide sharing. This immuneACCESS table, as held by TCRdb, lists in-frame sequences with V and J called but not all clones. Of the missing ones, under half trace to an unresolved V gene in checked studies; the others have no known cause. Clone size and V and J calls were adopted from that table, with D and trimming inferred from the DNA. This sample gives tens of thousands of clones in total; about three quarters of them show up just once. The ten largest clones take up roughly an eighth of the sample.

Measured from the cysteine to the phenylalanine, the CDR3 is 14 residues long. The entry retains the CDR3 DNA only, 42 bases that are in frame from base 1. According to the germline V gene, CDR1 reads SGHRS and CDR2 reads YFSETQ. The trim is 5 bases for V and 1 base for J, with a gap of 9 bases between the germline ends. The rearranged chain carries TRBV5-1 and TRBJ2-2; no D gene call is confident. The source of this sequence is a woman in her thirties or forties in good health and CMV-seropositive. Sample: PBMCs. The base sequence is TGCGCCAGCAGTCGACAAGGGAACACCGGGGAGCTGTTTTTT. Its coded protein is CASSRQGNTGELFF. With all but the CDR3 taken from the reference TRBV5-1 and TRBJ2-2 genes, the full variable domain is: KAGVTQTPRYLIKTRGQQVTLSCSPISGHRSVSWYQQTPGQGLQFLFEYFSETQRNKGNFPGRFSGRQFSNSRSEMNVSTLELGDSALYLCASSRQGNTGELFFGEGSRLTVL.